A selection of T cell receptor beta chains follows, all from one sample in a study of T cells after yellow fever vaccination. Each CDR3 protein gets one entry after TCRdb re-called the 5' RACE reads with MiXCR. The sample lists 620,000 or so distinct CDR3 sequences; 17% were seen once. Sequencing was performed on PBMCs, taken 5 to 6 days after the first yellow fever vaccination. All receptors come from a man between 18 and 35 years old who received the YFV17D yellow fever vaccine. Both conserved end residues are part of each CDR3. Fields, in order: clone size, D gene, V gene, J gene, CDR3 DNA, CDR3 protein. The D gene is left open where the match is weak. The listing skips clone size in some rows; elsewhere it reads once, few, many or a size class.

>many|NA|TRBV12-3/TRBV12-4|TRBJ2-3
TGTGCCAGCAGTCCATGGGGGACTAGCACAGATACGCAGTATTTT
CASSPWGTSTDTQYF
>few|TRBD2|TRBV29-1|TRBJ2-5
TGCAGCGTTGGTAACCCTGAGCGGGGGGGGGCCCAGTACTTC
CSVGNPERGGAQYF
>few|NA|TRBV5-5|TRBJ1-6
TGTGCCAGCAGCAGGCCAACCCCATACAATTCACCCCTCCACTTT
CASSRPTPYNSPLHF
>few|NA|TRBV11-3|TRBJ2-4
TGTGCCAGCAGCTCAGGGGAAGAAAACATTCAGTACTTC
CASSSGEENIQYF
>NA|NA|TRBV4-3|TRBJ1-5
TGCGCCAGCAGCCAAGATGGACAGCCTAATCAGCCCCAGCATTTT
CASSQDGQPNQPQHF
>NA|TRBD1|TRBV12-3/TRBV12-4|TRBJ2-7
TGTGCCAGCAGTCGGACAGGGGGCGCCGAGCAGTACTTC
CASSRTGGAEQYF
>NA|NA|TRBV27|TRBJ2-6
TGTGCCAGCACCCAGTGGGGACGTCCGAGCTCTGGGGCCAACGTCCTGACTTTC
CASTQWGRPSSGANVLTF
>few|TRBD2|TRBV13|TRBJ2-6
TGTGCCAGCAGCGCCTATACTAGCGGGGCTAACTCTGGGGCCAACGTCCTGACTTTC
CASSAYTSGANSGANVLTF
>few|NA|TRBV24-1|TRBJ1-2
TGTGCCACCAGTGATTCGGAAGGGGACCTATATGGCTACACCTTC
CATSDSEGDLYGYTF
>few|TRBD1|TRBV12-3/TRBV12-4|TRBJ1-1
TGTGCCAGCAGTTTACCAAGGACAGGGGGCACTGAAGCTTTCTTT
CASSLPRTGGTEAFF
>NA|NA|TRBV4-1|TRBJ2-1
TGCGCCAGCAGCCAAGGAGGGTTGAGCTACAATGAGCAGTTCTTC
CASSQGGLSYNEQFF
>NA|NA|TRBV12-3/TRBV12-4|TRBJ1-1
TGTGCCAGCAGTTTATCGTCGGGGTCGGTGAACACTGAAGCTTTCTTT
CASSLSSGSVNTEAFF
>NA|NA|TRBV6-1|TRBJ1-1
TGTGCCTCCTTGGGGAGTAAGGACACTGAAGCTTTCTTT
CASLGSKDTEAFF
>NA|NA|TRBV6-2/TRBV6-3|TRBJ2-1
TGTGCCAGCAGGAGCTTCACGGATGAGCAGTTCTTC
CASRSFTDEQFF
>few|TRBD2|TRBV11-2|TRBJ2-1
TGTGCCAGCAGCCGCCTAGCGGGGAGGGGGCCCGGTGAGCAGTTCTTC
CASSRLAGRGPGEQFF
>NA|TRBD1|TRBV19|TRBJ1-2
TGTGCCAGTAGTCGCCCACAGGGGATCTATGGCTACACCTTC
CASSRPQGIYGYTF
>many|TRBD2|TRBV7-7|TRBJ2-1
TGTGCTAGCAGCTTAGAGCGGGGGAATGAGCAGTTCTTC
CASSLERGNEQFF